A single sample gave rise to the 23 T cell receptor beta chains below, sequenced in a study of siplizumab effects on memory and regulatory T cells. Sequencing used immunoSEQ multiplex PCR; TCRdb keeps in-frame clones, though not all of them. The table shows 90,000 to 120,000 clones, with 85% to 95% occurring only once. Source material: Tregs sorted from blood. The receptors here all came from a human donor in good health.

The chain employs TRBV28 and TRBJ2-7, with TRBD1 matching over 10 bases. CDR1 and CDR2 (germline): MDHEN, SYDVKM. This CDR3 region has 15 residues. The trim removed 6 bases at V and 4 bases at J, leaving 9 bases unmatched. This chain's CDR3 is CASRTMTGGGYEQYF. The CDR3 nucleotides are TGTGCCAGCAGGACTATGACAGGGGGCGGGTACGAGCAGTACTTC.

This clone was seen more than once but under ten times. CDR3 loop: CASSRGAPDNYGYTF. The CDR3 DNA sequence: TGTGCCAGCAGCCGCGGGGCTCCGGACAACTATGGCTACACCTTC. V and J are TRBV14 and TRBJ1-2; TRBD1 might be the D (5 bases). Deletions cut 4 bases from V and 2 bases from J, with 14 bases between. Germline CDR1 and CDR2: SGHDN and FVKESK. The CDR3 length is 15 residues.

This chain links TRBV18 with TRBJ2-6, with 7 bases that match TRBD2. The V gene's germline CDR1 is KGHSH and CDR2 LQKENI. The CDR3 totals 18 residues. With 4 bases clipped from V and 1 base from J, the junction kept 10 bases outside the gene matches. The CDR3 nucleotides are TGTGCCAGCTCACGAGGGACTATTGGGTTTTCTGGGGCCAACGTCCTGACTTTC. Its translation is CASSRGTIGFSGANVLTF.

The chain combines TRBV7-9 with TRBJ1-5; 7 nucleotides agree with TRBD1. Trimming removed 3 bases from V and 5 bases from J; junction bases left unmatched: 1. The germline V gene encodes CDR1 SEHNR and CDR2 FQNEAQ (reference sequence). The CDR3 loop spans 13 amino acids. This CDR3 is CASSFGQDQPQHF. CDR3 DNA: TGTGCCAGCAGCTTCGGACAGGATCAGCCCCAGCATTTT.

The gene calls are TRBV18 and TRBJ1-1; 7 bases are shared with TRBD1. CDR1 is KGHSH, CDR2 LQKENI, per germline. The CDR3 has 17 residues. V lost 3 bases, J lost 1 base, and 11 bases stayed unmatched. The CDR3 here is CASSPFPGGWRNTEAFF. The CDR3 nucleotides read TGTGCCAGCTCACCTTTCCCAGGGGGATGGCGGAACACTGAAGCTTTCTTT.

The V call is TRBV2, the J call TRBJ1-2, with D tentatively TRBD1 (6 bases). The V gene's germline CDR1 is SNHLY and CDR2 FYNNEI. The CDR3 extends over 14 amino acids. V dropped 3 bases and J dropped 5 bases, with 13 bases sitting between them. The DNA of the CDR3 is TGTGCCAGCAGTGAGGGGGGGGCATGGTATGGCTACACCTTC. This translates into CASSEGGAWYGYTF.

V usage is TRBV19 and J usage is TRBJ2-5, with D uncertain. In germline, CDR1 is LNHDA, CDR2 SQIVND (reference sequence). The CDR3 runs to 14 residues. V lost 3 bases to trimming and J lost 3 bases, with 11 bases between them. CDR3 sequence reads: CASSITGLKETQYF. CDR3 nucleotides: TGTGCCAGTAGTATCACCGGGCTCAAAGAGACCCAGTACTTC.

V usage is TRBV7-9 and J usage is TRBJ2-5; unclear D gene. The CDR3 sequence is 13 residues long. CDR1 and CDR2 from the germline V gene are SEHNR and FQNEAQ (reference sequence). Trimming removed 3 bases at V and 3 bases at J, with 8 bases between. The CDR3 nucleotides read TGTGCCAGCAGCTTTAGGCTCAAAGAGACCCAGTACTTC. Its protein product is CASSFRLKETQYF.

In DNA, the CDR3 is TGTGCCAGCAGCTTAGCCTTCGGTGGGATAATCGGACATTTT. As protein: CASSLAFGGIIGHF. The chain is built from TRBV7-2 and TRBJ1-5; no clear D. This CDR3 spans 14 amino acids. Germline assignment: CDR1 SGHTA and CDR2 FQGNSA. V shed 0 bases and J shed 16 bases, with 19 bases lying between them.

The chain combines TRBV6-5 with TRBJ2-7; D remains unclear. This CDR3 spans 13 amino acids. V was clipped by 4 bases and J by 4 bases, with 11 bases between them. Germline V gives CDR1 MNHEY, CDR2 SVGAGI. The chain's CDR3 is CASSSHATYEQYF. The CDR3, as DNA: TGTGCCAGCAGTTCCCACGCCACATACGAGCAGTACTTC.

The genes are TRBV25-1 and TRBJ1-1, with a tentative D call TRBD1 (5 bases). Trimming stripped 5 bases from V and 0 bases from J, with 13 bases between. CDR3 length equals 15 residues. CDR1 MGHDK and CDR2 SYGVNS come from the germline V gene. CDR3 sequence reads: CASSWGGGVNTEAFF. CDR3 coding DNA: TGTGCCAGCAGTTGGGGCGGCGGTGTGAACACTGAAGCTTTCTTT.

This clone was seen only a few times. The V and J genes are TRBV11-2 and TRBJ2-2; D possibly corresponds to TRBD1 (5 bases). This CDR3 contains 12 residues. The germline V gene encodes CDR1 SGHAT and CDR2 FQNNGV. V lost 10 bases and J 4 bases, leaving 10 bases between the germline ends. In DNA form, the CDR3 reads TGTGCCACCTCTAGGGGCACCGGGGAGCTGTTTTTT. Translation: CATSRGTGELFF.

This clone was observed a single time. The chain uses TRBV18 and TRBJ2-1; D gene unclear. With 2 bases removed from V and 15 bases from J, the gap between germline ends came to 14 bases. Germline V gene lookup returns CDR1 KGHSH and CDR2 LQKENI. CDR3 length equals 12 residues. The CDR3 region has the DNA TGTGCCAGCTCACCATCCCCCCCCGACACGTTCTTC. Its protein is CASSPSPPDTFF.

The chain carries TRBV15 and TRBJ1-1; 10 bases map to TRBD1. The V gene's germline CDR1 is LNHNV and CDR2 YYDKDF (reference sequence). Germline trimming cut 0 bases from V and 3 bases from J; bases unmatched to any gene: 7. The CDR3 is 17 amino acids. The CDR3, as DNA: TGTGCCACCAGCAGAGACGTGAGGGACAGGGGAGACACTGAAGCTTTCTTT. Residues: CATSRDVRDRGDTEAFF.

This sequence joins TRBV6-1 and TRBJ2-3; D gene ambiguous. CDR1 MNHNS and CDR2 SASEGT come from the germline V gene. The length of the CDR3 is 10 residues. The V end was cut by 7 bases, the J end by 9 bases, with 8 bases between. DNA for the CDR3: TGTGCCAGCACCAAGGTCACGCAGTATTTT. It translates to CASTKVTQYF.

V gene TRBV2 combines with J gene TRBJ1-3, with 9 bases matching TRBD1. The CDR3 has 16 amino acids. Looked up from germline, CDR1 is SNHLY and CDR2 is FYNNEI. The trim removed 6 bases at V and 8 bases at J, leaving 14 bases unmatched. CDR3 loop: CASRQLSPGQGHTIYF. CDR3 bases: TGTGCCAGCAGGCAGCTTTCCCCGGGACAGGGACACACCATATATTTT.

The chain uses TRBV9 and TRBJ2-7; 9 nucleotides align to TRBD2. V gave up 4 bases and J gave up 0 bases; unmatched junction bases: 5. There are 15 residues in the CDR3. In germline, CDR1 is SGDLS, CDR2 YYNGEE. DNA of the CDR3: TGTGCCAGCAGCCTAGCGGGAAGTAGCTCCTACGAGCAGTACTTC. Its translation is CASSLAGSSSYEQYF.

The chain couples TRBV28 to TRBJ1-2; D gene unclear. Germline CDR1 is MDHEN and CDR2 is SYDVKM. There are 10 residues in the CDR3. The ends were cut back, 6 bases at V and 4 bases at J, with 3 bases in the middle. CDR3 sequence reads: CASRSYGYTF. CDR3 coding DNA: TGTGCCAGCAGGTCCTATGGCTACACCTTC.

The CDR3 sequence is CASSSARIGRELGTQYF. The CDR3 coding sequence is TGTGCCAGCAGCTCCGCCAGAATCGGTCGGGAGTTGGGGACCCAGTACTTC. The chain has TRBV13 and TRBJ2-5, with D possibly being TRBD2 (6 bases). CDR3 size: 17 residues. V dropped 4 bases and J dropped 7 bases, with 25 bases sitting between them. Germline assignment: CDR1 PRHDT and CDR2 FYEKMQ (reference sequence). Full variable domain (missing parts from reference TRBV13 and TRBJ2-5): AAGVIQSPRHLIKEKRETATLKCYPIPRHDTVYWYQQGPGQDPQFLISFYEKMQSDKGSIPDRFSAQQFSDYHSELNMSSLELGDSALYFCASSSARIGRELGTQYFGPGTRLLVL.

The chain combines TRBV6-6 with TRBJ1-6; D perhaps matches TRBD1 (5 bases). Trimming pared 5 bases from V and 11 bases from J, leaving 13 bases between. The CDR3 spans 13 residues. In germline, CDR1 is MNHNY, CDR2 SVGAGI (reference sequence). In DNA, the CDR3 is TGTGCCAGCAGTGGGCAGGGTTCGGCACCCCTCCACTTT. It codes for CASSGQGSAPLHF.

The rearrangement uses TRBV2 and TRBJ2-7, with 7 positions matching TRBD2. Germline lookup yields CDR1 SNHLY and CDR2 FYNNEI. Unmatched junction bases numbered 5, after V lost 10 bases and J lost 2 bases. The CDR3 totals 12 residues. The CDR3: CATSGGTYEQYF. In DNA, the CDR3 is TGTGCCACCTCCGGGGGGACCTACGAGCAGTACTTC.

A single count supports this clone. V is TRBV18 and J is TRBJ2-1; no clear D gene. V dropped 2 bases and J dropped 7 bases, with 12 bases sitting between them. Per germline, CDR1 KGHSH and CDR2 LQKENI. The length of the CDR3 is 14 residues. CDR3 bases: TGTGCCAGCTCACCAGGGTTCCTTCGGAATGAGCAGTTCTTC. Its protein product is CASSPGFLRNEQFF.

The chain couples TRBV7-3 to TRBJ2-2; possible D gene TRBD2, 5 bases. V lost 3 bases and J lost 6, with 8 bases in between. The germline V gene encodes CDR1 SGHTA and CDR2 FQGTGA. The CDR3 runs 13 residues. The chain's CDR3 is CASSFLASGELFF. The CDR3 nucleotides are TGTGCCAGCAGCTTCCTAGCCTCCGGGGAGCTGTTTTTT.